Listed here are 17 T cell receptor beta chains from one sample, sequenced in a study of shared clonotypes between healthy human individuals. Clones were sequenced by immunoSEQ multiplex PCR, and TCRdb holds only the in-frame ones, with some missing. This table has about 2.3 million clones, 85% to 95% appearing once. What was sequenced was naive CD4+ T cells from PBMCs. Subset given: CD45RA+ positively selected. These receptors all stem from a young man in good health. Some clones in this sample may be carry-over from other donors' samples.

The chain has TRBV5-1 and TRBJ1-6; the D is unclear. CDR3 length: 13 amino acids. Germline-derived CDR1 and CDR2 are SGHRS and YFSETQ. Trimming pared 2 bases from V and 7 bases from J, leaving 7 bases between. The CDR3 nucleotides read TGCGCCAGCAGCTTAACGGTCAATTCACCCCTCCACTTT. This gives the protein CASSLTVNSPLHF.

The chain recombines TRBV5-1 with TRBJ2-7; TRBD2 matches 12 bases. CDR1 is SGHRS, CDR2 YFSETQ, per germline. The CDR3 has 16 amino acids. V lost 2 bases, J lost 4 bases, and 7 bases stayed unmatched. The CDR3: CASSFTQTSGRYEQYF. In nucleotides, the CDR3 is TGCGCCAGCAGCTTTACCCAGACTAGCGGGAGATACGAGCAGTACTTC.

The rearrangement uses TRBV13 and TRBJ2-3; 9 bases map to TRBD2. Germline V lookup: CDR1 PRHDT, CDR2 FYEKMQ (reference sequence). The CDR3 spans 16 residues. V lost 4 bases to trimming and J lost 3 bases; unmatched junction nucleotides: 8. The CDR3 sequence: CASSSRNSGSTDTQYF. DNA of the CDR3: TGTGCCAGCAGCTCCCGCAATAGCGGGAGTACAGATACGCAGTATTTT.

This sequence joins TRBV28 and TRBJ1-2, with TRBD1 identical over 7 bases. J gave up 4 bases and V 4 bases, and 6 bases lay outside the gene matches. CDR3 length: 14 residues. From germline, CDR1 is MDHEN and CDR2 SYDVKM. This CDR3 is CASSYPGGIYGYTF. CDR3 coding DNA: TGTGCCAGCAGTTACCCAGGGGGTATCTATGGCTACACCTTC.

This clone came up a few times. The chain recombines TRBV4-1 with TRBJ1-1, with no clear D. The CDR3 has 13 residues. V was cut by 1 base and J by 8 bases, with 11 bases left in between. Looked up from germline, CDR1 is MGHRA and CDR2 is YSYEKL. The chain's CDR3 is CASSQVEGREAFF. The CDR3 nucleotides read TGCGCCAGCAGCCAAGTCGAAGGAAGAGAAGCTTTCTTT.

V is TRBV4-2 and J is TRBJ2-1; 11 bases are a match to TRBD2. Germline V gives CDR1 LGHNA, CDR2 YNFKEQ. The CDR3 spans 15 residues. With 5 bases clipped from V and 5 bases from J, the junction kept 5 bases outside the gene matches. CDR3 DNA: TGTGCCAGCAGCGTTACTAGCGGGAGAGACAATGAGCAGTTCTTC. Its protein is CASSVTSGRDNEQFF.

The table lists this clone with a count of one. The same CDR3 also results from other DNA sequences found in this sample. V and J are TRBV27 and TRBJ2-7, with D unclear. The CDR3 spans 13 residues. Trimming stripped 7 bases from V and 0 bases from J, with 10 bases between. The germline V gene has CDR1 MNHEY and CDR2 SMNVEV (reference sequence). CDR3 DNA sequence: TGTGCCAGCACCCCCCGCGGCTCCTACGAGCAGTACTTC. Its translation is CASTPRGSYEQYF.

The genes are TRBV7-9 and TRBJ2-2; D possibly corresponds to TRBD2 (5 bases). The CDR3 spans 14 residues. CDR1 is SEHNR and CDR2 is FQNEAQ in the germline V gene (reference sequence). Between the trimmed V and J ends, which lost 0 bases and 5 bases, there was a span of 7 bases. In DNA form, the CDR3 reads TGTGCCAGCAGCTTAGCGCGGACTACCGGGGAGCTGTTTTTT. Amino acid sequence: CASSLARTTGELFF.

The chain links TRBV6-6 to TRBJ2-7; no clear D gene. The CDR3 covers 13 residues. The V end lost 6 bases, the J end lost 0 bases, and 9 bases lay between the germline ends. The germline V gene encodes CDR1 MNHNY and CDR2 SVGAGI (reference sequence). The CDR3 coding sequence is TGTGCCAGCAGATCCACCATCTCCTACGAGCAGTACTTC. It yields the protein CASRSTISYEQYF.

The J gene is TRBJ1-1, the V gene TRBV6-5; possibly TRBD1 for D (5 bases). Trimming cost V 2 bases and J 1 base, with 11 bases left between them. The length of the CDR3 is 15 residues. CDR1 and CDR2 (germline): MNHEY, SVGAGI. CDR3 DNA sequence: TGTGCCAGCAGTTACGGAGGGGTTTCGAACACTGAAGCTTTCTTT. Its protein is CASSYGGVSNTEAFF.

The sample holds one count of this clone. The V and J genes are TRBV7-6 and TRBJ1-5, with TRBD1 matching 7 bases. CDR1 and CDR2 from the germline V gene are SGHVS and FNYEAQ. The CDR3 covers 15 residues. V lost 5 bases, J lost 4 bases, and 8 bases stayed unmatched. The CDR3 nucleotides read TGTGCCAGCAGCGCAGCCGGGACAGTTAATCAGCCCCAGCATTTT. The encoded protein is CASSAAGTVNQPQHF.

V gene TRBV27 combines with J gene TRBJ1-6; no firm D call. V lost 6 bases, J lost 10 bases, and 13 bases lay in between. Germline assignment: CDR1 MNHEY and CDR2 SMNVEV (reference sequence). The CDR3 covers 13 residues. In nucleotides, the CDR3 is TGTGCCAGCAGCCCTGATTTTCGCTCACCCCTCCACTTT. It translates to CASSPDFRSPLHF.

The genes are TRBV6-1 and TRBJ1-4, with a tentative D call TRBD1 (6 bases). The CDR3 extends over 15 amino acids. The ends were cut back, 7 bases at V and 4 bases at J, with 16 bases in the middle. Germline V gives CDR1 MNHNS, CDR2 SASEGT. CDR3 region: CASIRRQVDNEKLFF. In DNA, the CDR3 is TGTGCCAGCATAAGGCGACAGGTGGATAATGAAAAACTGTTTTTT.

The chain employs TRBV25-1 and TRBJ1-2; 7 nucleotides align to TRBD1. V was clipped by 4 bases and J by 4 bases; unmatched bases: 9. The length of the CDR3 is 15 residues. Germline V gene lookup returns CDR1 MGHDK and CDR2 SYGVNS. The CDR3 is CASSASWTGAYGYTF. CDR3 DNA sequence: TGTGCCAGCAGTGCCTCGTGGACAGGAGCCTATGGCTACACCTTC.

The chain carries TRBV2 and TRBJ1-1; no reliable D call. Between the trimmed V and J ends, which lost 1 base and 4 bases, there was a span of 10 bases. This CDR3 has 14 amino acids. Looked up from germline, CDR1 is SNHLY and CDR2 is FYNNEI. The DNA of the CDR3 is TGTGCCAGCAGTGAAGAGGCAGGCCTCACTGAAGCTTTCTTT. This translates into CASSEEAGLTEAFF.

This clone came up a few times. The chain joins TRBV29-1 to TRBJ2-4, with 8 bases identical to TRBD2. The CDR3 totals 12 residues. The V and J ends lost 4 bases and 7 bases, in that order; junction bases with no gene match: 3. The germline V gene has CDR1 SQVTM and CDR2 ANQGSEA. Written as DNA, the CDR3 is TGCAGCGTTGTAAGCGGGGGCAACATTCAGTACTTC. Translating gives CSVVSGGNIQYF.

The chain combines TRBV5-4 with TRBJ2-3; D is perhaps TRBD2 (5 bases). CDR3 length equals 14 residues. V shed 0 bases and J shed 5 bases, with 10 bases lying between them. CDR1 is SGHNT and CDR2 is YYREEE in the germline V gene (reference sequence). This chain's CDR3 is CASSLARRGDTQYF. CDR3 bases: TGTGCCAGCAGCTTGGCCAGACGGGGAGATACGCAGTATTTT.